A single sample gave rise to the 11 T cell receptor beta chains below, sequenced in a study of T-cell memory formation after mild COVID-19. One entry per CDR3 protein results from TCRdb running MiXCR on the 5' RACE reads. The sample yields a few hundred thousand distinct CDR3 sequences, over 8.5% seen once. Sample: PBMCs or a T cell subset sorted from them (not recorded which). The receptors shown here come from a man aged 18 to 35 who had mild COVID-19 (a few samples of this study predate the infection). Cell type and time point are not known.

This clonotype was picked up a small number of times. The V gene is TRBV7-9, the J gene TRBJ1-1; D is undetermined. Germline-derived CDR1 and CDR2 are SEHNR and FQNEAQ (reference sequence). The CDR3 is 14 amino acids. Trimming shortened V by 5 bases and J by 1 base, and 11 bases separated the two germline ends. Here the CDR3 reads CASSTTDGNTEAFF. CDR3 nucleotide sequence: TGTGCCAGCAGCACCACGGACGGGAACACTGAAGCTTTCTTT.

This clonotype was seen a handful of times. The CDR3 DNA is TGCGCCAGCAGCCGAGCCCCCGGACAGGGGACGGGAGAGACCCAGTACTTC. As protein: CASSRAPGQGTGETQYF. The rearrangement uses TRBV5-1 and TRBJ2-5; 9 bases map to TRBD1. Germline V lookup: CDR1 SGHRS, CDR2 YFSETQ. V was clipped by 4 bases and J by 4 bases; unmatched bases: 14. The CDR3 extends over 17 amino acids.

The chain employs TRBV7-2 and TRBJ2-7; D is unresolved. Deletions cut 1 base from V and 3 bases from J, with 7 bases between. The V gene's germline CDR1 is SGHTA and CDR2 FQGNSA. CDR3 length: 13 amino acids. The CDR3 loop is CASSLGGFYEQYF. The CDR3 DNA reads TGTGCCAGCAGCTTAGGTGGGTTCTACGAGCAGTACTTC. The whole variable domain, remainder taken from reference TRBV7-2 and TRBJ2-7, is GAGVSQSPSNKVTEKGKDVELRCDPISGHTALYWYRQSLGQGLEFLIYFQGNSAPDKSGLPSDRFSAERTGGSVSTLTIQRTQQEDSAVYLCASSLGGFYEQYFGPGTRLTVT.

The chain recombines TRBV24-1 with TRBJ2-5; possible D gene TRBD2, 6 bases. Germline assignment: CDR1 KGHDR and CDR2 SFDVKD. CDR3 length: 14 residues. Trimming stripped 5 bases from V and 5 bases from J, with 14 bases between. CDR3 bases: TGTGCCACCAGTGCGGGAGCAGGAGGGGAGACCCAGTACTTC. Its translation is CATSAGAGGETQYF.

This clonotype came up a few times. The V gene is TRBV25-1, the J gene TRBJ2-1; no firm D call. The CDR3 consists of 15 residues. Trimming took 0 bases from V and 8 from J, leaving 14 bases between them. Germline loops: CDR1 MGHDK, CDR2 SYGVNS. CDR3 nucleotide sequence: TGTGCCAGCAGTGAATATCCCTCGGCCGAGGATGAGCAGTTCTTC. Residues: CASSEYPSAEDEQFF. Full variable domain (remainder filled in from reference TRBV25-1 and TRBJ2-1): EADIYQTPRYLVIGTGKKITLECSQTMGHDKMYWYQQDPGMELHLIHYSYGVNSTEKGDLSSESTVSRIRTEHFPLTLESARPSHTSQYLCASSEYPSAEDEQFFGPGTRLTVL.

The gene calls are TRBV28 and TRBJ2-7, with a weak D call TRBD1 (6 bases). The CDR3 runs 14 residues. V shed 1 base and J shed 2 bases, with 9 bases lying between them. CDR1 and CDR2 from the germline V gene are MDHEN and SYDVKM. In DNA, the CDR3 is TGTGCCAGCAGTTTATCAGACAGGACCTACGAGCAGTACGTC. Translation gives CASSLSDRTYEQYV.

The chain links TRBV2 to TRBJ1-3, with D possibly matching TRBD1 (5 bases). The length of the CDR3 is 15 residues. The V end lost 6 bases, the J end lost 0 bases, and 12 bases lay between the germline ends. Germline-derived CDR1 and CDR2 are SNHLY and FYNNEI. The CDR3 DNA is TGTGCCAGCAGGCCGACAGTGACCTCTGGAAACACCATATATTTT. Amino acid sequence: CASRPTVTSGNTIYF.

This clonotype was observed a handful of times. J is TRBJ1-4 and V is TRBV3-1; D uncertain. Germline CDR1 reads LGHDT; CDR2 reads YNNKEL (reference sequence). The CDR3 has 12 residues. The V and J ends lost 1 base and 7 bases respectively, with 4 bases between them. CDR3 amino acids: CASSQAFEKLFF. CDR3 bases: TGTGCCAGCAGCCAAGCTTTTGAAAAACTGTTTTTT. Complete variable domain (other parts from reference TRBV3-1 and TRBJ1-4): DTAVSQTPKYLVTQMGNDKSIKCEQNLGHDTMYWYKQDSKKFLKIMFSYNNKELIINETVPNRFSPKSPDKAHLNLHINSLELGDSAVYFCASSQAFEKLFFGSGTQLSVL.

This clonotype was counted many times. The CDR3 nucleotides are TGCGCCAGCAGTGTGGCAGGGCGGGACGGGGAGCTGTTTTTT. Residues: CASSVAGRDGELFF. V is TRBV10-1 and J is TRBJ2-2; D is possibly TRBD2 (6 bases). V shed 4 bases and J shed 7 bases, with 13 bases lying between them. Per the germline V gene, CDR1 is WNHNN and CDR2 is SYGVQD (reference sequence). The CDR3 extends over 14 amino acids.

This clonotype was recorded a few times. The genes are TRBV30 and TRBJ1-3; D unclear. Germline V gene sequence: CDR1 GTSNPN, CDR2 SVGIG (reference sequence). This CDR3 has 16 residues. Trimming removed 0 bases at V and 2 bases at J, with 14 bases between. The CDR3 region is CAWSVDFFPPGNTIYF. CDR3 bases: TGTGCCTGGAGTGTCGACTTTTTCCCTCCTGGAAACACCATATATTTT.

This clonotype was found a few times. This chain connects TRBV18 to TRBJ1-3; TRBD1 is a possible D gene (5 bases). The germline V gene encodes CDR1 KGHSH and CDR2 LQKENI. CDR3 length equals 15 residues. Trimming took 1 base from V and 6 from J, leaving 13 bases between them. The CDR3: CASSPQEGRLNTIYF. The CDR3 DNA reads as TGTGCCAGCTCACCACAGGAGGGGAGACTAAACACCATATATTTT.